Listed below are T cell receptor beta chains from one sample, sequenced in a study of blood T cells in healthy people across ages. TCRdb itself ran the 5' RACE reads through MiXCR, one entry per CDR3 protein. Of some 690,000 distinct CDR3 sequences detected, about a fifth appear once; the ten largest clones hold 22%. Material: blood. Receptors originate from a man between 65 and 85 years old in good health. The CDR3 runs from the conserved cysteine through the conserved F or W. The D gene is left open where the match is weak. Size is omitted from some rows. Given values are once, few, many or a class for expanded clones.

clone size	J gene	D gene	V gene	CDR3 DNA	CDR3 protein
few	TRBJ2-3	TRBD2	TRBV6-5	TGTGCCAGCAGTTACGGTTCTAGCGGAGATACGCAGTATTTT	CASSYGSSGDTQYF
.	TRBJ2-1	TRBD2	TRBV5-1	TGCGCCAGCAGCTTGGAGGTAGCGGGATACAATGAGCAGTTCTTC	CASSLEVAGYNEQFF
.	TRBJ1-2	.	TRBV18	TGTGCCAGCTCACTGCAGGACGGCTACACCTTC	CASSLQDGYTF
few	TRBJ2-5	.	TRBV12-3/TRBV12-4	TGTGCCAGCAACTTCGGGTTAGGGAACCAAGAGACCCAGTACTTC	CASNFGLGNQETQYF
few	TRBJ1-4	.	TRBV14	TGTGCCAGCAGCCAACTCGGCCCGAATGAAAAACTGTTTTTT	CASSQLGPNEKLFF
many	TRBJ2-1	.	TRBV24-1	TGTGCCACCAGTGAAACAGTAGGTTTCCTAAGCTCCTACAATGAGCAGTTCTTC	CATSETVGFLSSYNEQFF
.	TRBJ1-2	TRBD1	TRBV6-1	TGTGCCAGCACCGACAGGGGAGCTAACTATGGCTACACCTTC	CASTDRGANYGYTF
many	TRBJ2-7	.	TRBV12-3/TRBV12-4	TGTGCCAGCAGTTTATTGGAAACCTACGAGCAGTACTTC	CASSLLETYEQYF
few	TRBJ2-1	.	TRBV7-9	TGTGCCAGCGCAATGAGGGGGAGCTCCTACAATGAGCAGTTCTTC	CASAMRGSSYNEQFF
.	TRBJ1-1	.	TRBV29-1	TGCAGCGTGGGGCTACTGAATAAGAACACTGAAGCTTTCTTT	CSVGLLNKNTEAFF
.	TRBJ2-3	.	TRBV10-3	TGTGCCACCTCCCCCGGCCGTTTCACAGATACGCAGTATTTT	CATSPGRFTDTQYF
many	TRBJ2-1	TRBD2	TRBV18	TGTGCCAGCTCACTCTTACCGTTCCACGGCGGGAGGGATCAGAGTGAGCAGTTCTTC	CASSLLPFHGGRDQSEQFF
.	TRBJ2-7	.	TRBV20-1	TGCAGTGCTAGAGAACGGCAGGACACCGAGCAGTACTTC	CSARERQDTEQYF
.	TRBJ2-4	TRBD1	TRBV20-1	TGCAGTGCTAGTTTGGGACAGGGATACTTC	CSASLGQGYF
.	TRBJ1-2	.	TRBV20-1	TGCAGTGCTAGAGACGGAGGGTTTGGCTACACCTTC	CSARDGGFGYTF
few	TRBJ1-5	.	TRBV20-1	TGCAGTGCTTGGGGTGTTGGCAATCAGCCCCAGCATTTT	CSAWGVGNQPQHF
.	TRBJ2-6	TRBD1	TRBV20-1	TGCAGTGCTAGTTACCGGGACAGGGTCCCCTCTGGGGCCAACGTCCTGACTTTC	CSASYRDRVPSGANVLTF
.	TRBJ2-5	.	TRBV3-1	TGTGCCAGCAGCCTCCCGAGGGAGGTTCACCAAGAGACCCAGCACTTC	CASSLPREVHQETQHF